Listed here are 10 T cell receptor gamma chains from one sample, sequenced in a study of gamma delta lymphoproliferative disorders and STAT genes (dated by TCRdb to 2016 to 2019). The method was multiplex PCR. The run used an Illumina MiSeq. TCRdb reprocessed the public reads with the caller CATT; rows with the same DNA were merged afterwards. The sample records around 2,500 gamma-chain clones, approximately 18% of which are singletons. The ten largest clones represent 58% of the sample. Genomic DNA from peripheral blood mononuclear cells isolated from patients and controls was used for TCR sequencing. Sample: blood. The receptors here all came from a human donor with gamma-delta T-cell large granular lymphocyte leukemia.

Details on this clone: Other DNA sequences in this sample translate to the same CDR3. The J gene is uncalled and the V gene is TRGV2. Germline CDR1 and CDR2: EGSNGY and YDSYNSKV. The CDR3 consists of 11 residues. The CDR3 region is CATWDGHQGLF. Here the CDR3 DNA reads TGTGCCACCTGGGACGGGCATCAGGGGCTCTTT.

The rearrangement uses TRGV8 and TRGJ1 or TRGJ2. TCRdb does not report a J gene; here it was assigned by matching the DNA to germline references. The CDR3 is 12 residues long. The junction had 10 bases not matched to a gene; V was cut back by 2 bases and J by 12 bases. CDR1 and CDR2 from the germline V gene are VENAVY and YDSYNSRV. The CDR3 DNA reads as TGTGCCACCTGGGATAAGGGTTGGGGGAAACTCTTT. The encoded protein is CATWDKGWGKLF.

As regards this clone: It is unclear where the CDR3 begins or ends on the DNA, so no DNA is shown, and the CDR3 is as TCRdb lists it. CDR3: CATWDGRRKSLAVEQHF. V gene assignment gives TRGV2, but the J gene was left uncalled. From its first to its last residue, the CDR3 has 17 amino acids. The germline CDR1 and CDR2 sequences are EGSNGY and YDSYNSKV.

With respect to this clone: Germline and junction disagree at one end, which may indicate a read error. This chain uses TRGV10 with TRGJ1 or TRGJ2. TCRdb does not report a J gene; here it was assigned by matching the DNA to germline references. TRGV10 is given ORF status, its function remaining uncertain. This CDR3 has 13 residues. CDR3 sequence: CAAWDWEYCKKLF. CDR3 bases: TGTGCTGCGTGGGATTGGGAATATTGTAAGAAACTCTTT.

This clone was detected only a few times. J is TRGJ1 or TRGJ2 and V is TRGV10. No J gene is reported in TCRdb; it was inferred here by comparing the DNA with germline. TRGV10 is identified as an open reading frame with a role that is uncertain. V shed 8 bases and J 3 bases; nucleotides not matched to a gene: 11. CDR3 size: 14 residues. The CDR3 nucleotides read TGTGCTGCGTGGGCCCCTATAACTTATTATAAGAAACTCTTT. Its protein product is CAAWAPITYYKKLF.

In its sample, this clone was seen a few times. The chain uses TRGV8 and TRGJ1 or TRGJ2. The J gene, missing from TCRdb, was assigned here through DNA to germline matching. Trimming at V came to 2 bases and at J to 6 bases, leaving 7 bases not matched to a gene. The germline gives CDR1 VENAVY, CDR2 YDSYNSRV. This CDR3 is built from 13 residues. CDR3 sequence: CATWDMRSYKKLF. Written as DNA, the CDR3 is TGTGCCACCTGGGATATGCGAAGTTATAAGAAACTCTTT.

This clone was observed a few times. The DNA is left out, because the CDR3 cannot be placed on it with certainty; the CDR3 is given as TCRdb lists it. The J gene is uncalled and the V gene is TRGV11. TRGV11 is an ORF, with its function uncertain. The CDR3 is 15 amino acids in total, end residues counted. The CDR3 is CTTVPAGLGTLWKLF.

The chain recombines TRGV8 with TRGJ1 or TRGJ2. The J gene, not given by TCRdb, was assigned here from a germline match of the nucleotide sequence. With V trimmed by 2 bases and J by 3 bases, 4 bases remained unmatched. Germline-derived CDR1 and CDR2 are VENAVY and YDSYNSRV. The CDR3 loop spans 13 amino acids. The CDR3 protein is CATWDIRYYKKLF. The DNA of the CDR3 is TGTGCCACCTGGGATATTCGTTATTATAAGAAACTCTTT.

The table lists this clone with a few counts. CDR3 nucleotide sequence: TGTGCCACCTGGGATCATTATTATAAGAAACTCTTT. Translating gives CATWDHYYKKLF. The rearrangement links TRGV4 to TRGJ1 or TRGJ2. The J gene was missing in TCRdb and was found by matching the end of the DNA to germline. Trimming cost V 3 bases and J 2 bases; bases outside gene matches: 1. Germline V gene lookup returns CDR1 EGSTGY and CDR2 YDSYTSSV. This CDR3 is 12 amino acids long.

This clone is labeled medium-sized (0.01 to 0.1%). The same CDR3 also results from other DNA sequences found in this sample. The rearrangement uses TRGV2 and TRGJ1 or TRGJ2. TCRdb gives no J gene; it was assigned here by matching the DNA to germline. The CDR3 length is 14 residues. Germline V gene data show CDR1 as EGSNGY and CDR2 as YDSYNSKV. V was pared by 0 bases and J by 2 bases, with 4 bases of the junction left unmatched. DNA of the CDR3: TGTGCCACCTGGGACGGGCCGGATTATTATAAGAAACTCTTT. Translating gives CATWDGPDYYKKLF.